This TCR beta chain was sequenced in a study of Graves' ophthalmopathy and Graves' hyperthyroidism. RNA transcripts provided the template for amplifying TCR beta CDR3 regions. Second-round multiplex PCR followed a first-round RT-PCR using HTBI primers. MiXCR, applied by TCRdb to the multiplex PCR reads, yields one record per CDR3 protein. The sample yields 200,000 to 300,000 distinct CDR3 sequences, roughly 50% seen once. This clonotype has a handful of counts. Sequence at one end of the junction differs from germline and may be a read error. There are 13 residues in the CDR3. The germline CDR1 and CDR2 sequences are ENHRY and SYGVKD.

The material sequenced was peripheral blood. The sequence came from an adult man with Graves' ophthalmopathy. The chain uses TRBV10-3 and TRBJ2-7, with D possibly TRBD2 on 6 matching bases. CDR3 nucleotide sequence: TGTGCCAGCAGTGGGGATGGGGACTGCGAGCAGTACTTC. Amino acids: CASSGDGDCEQYF.